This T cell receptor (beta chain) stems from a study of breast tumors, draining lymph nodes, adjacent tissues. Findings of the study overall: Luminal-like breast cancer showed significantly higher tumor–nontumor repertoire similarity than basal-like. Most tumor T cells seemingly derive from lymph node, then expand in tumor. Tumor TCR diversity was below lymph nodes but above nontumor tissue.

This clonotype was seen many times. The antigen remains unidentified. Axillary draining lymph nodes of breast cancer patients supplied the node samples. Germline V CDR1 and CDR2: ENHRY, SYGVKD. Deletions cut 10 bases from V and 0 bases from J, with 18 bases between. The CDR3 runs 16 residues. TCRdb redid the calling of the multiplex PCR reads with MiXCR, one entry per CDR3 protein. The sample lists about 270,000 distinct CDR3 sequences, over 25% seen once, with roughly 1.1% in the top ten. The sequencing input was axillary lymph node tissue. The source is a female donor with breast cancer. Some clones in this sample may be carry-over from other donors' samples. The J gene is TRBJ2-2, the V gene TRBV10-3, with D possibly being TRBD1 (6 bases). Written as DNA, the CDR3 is TGTGCCAGCAGAGAGAGGACAGTTACGAACACCGGGGAGCTGTTTTTT. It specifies CASRERTVTNTGELFF.